One and the same sample provided the 12 T cell receptor beta chains below, sequenced in a study of beta chain features in type 1 diabetes. The antigens of these receptors remain unknown. Study-wide points: In all four CD4+ subsets, TCRB CDR3 length was significantly, moderately reduced in type 1 diabetes.

The whole isolated RNA underwent reverse transcription, so sequencing captured expressed TCRB transcripts. Data came from immunoSEQ multiplex PCR; TCRdb stores just in-frame clones and leaves some out. This table has roughly 340,000 clones, approximately 15% appearing once. Sequenced: naive CD4+ T cells from blood. These receptor sequences come from a woman younger than 30 with type 1 diabetes.

This clone was seen a few times. The chain carries TRBV5-1 and TRBJ1-2, with 8 nucleotides matching TRBD1. With V trimmed by 3 bases and J by 8 bases, 6 bases remained unmatched. The CDR3 spans 13 residues. CDR1 SGHRS and CDR2 YFSETQ come from the germline V gene. The CDR3 protein is CASSSGQGVGYTF. CDR3 in DNA: TGCGCCAGCAGCTCCGGACAGGGAGTCGGCTACACCTTC.

The V and J genes are TRBV9 and TRBJ1-5, with 7 bases that match TRBD1. Germline loops: CDR1 SGDLS, CDR2 YYNGEE. The CDR3 spans 16 residues. The V segment lost 2 bases and the J segment 7 bases; nucleotides outside the gene matches: 12. The CDR3 coding sequence is TGTGCCAGCAGCGTCTCGGGACAGCCTCGCGGGCAGCCCCAGCATTTT. Translating gives CASSVSGQPRGQPQHF.

This clone was counted between two and nine times. Additional DNA sequences in this sample encode the identical CDR3. The chain employs TRBV18 and TRBJ2-5; D is unresolved. Trimming cost V 3 bases and J 2 bases, with 4 bases left between them. CDR1 is KGHSH, CDR2 LQKENI, per germline. This CDR3 has 12 residues. The chain's CDR3 is CASSPSQETQYF. Written as DNA, the CDR3 is TGTGCCAGCTCACCGTCGCAAGAGACCCAGTACTTC.

This clone was seen a handful of times. V usage is TRBV9 and J usage is TRBJ1-2; a weak D match, TRBD1 (6 bases). Per germline, CDR1 SGDLS and CDR2 YYNGEE. The CDR3 covers 14 residues. The germline V and J ends were trimmed by 4 bases and 4 bases, with 14 bases remaining between them. The CDR3 here is CASSSGQPVYGYTF. The DNA for the CDR3 is TGTGCCAGCAGCAGTGGACAGCCTGTCTATGGCTACACCTTC.

The genes are TRBV5-1 and TRBJ1-2, with D perhaps matching TRBD1 (5 bases). Germline CDR1 reads SGHRS; CDR2 reads YFSETQ. The CDR3 length is 14 residues. Between the trimmed V and J ends, which lost 1 base and 7 bases, there was a span of 14 bases. This CDR3 reads CASSLTGQGGGYTF. The CDR3 DNA reads as TGCGCCAGCAGCTTGACCGGGCAGGGAGGTGGCTACACCTTC.

The sample holds a few counts of this clone. This chain connects TRBV25-1 to TRBJ2-2; 13 positions agree with TRBD2. With 8 bases clipped from V and 8 bases from J, the junction kept 8 bases outside the gene matches. CDR1 and CDR2 (germline): MGHDK, SYGVNS. The CDR3 has 15 amino acids. CDR3 DNA: TGTGCCAGCCGTACTAGCGGGAGGGATGAAGGGGAGCTGTTTTTT. It encodes CASRTSGRDEGELFF.

This clone turned up a few times. The junction departs from germline at one end; a sequencing error may be responsible. V and J are TRBV7-2 and TRBJ2-1, with D maybe TRBD2 (5 bases). The CDR3 consists of 15 residues. Germline V gene data show CDR1 as SGHTA and CDR2 as FQGNSA. DNA of the CDR3: TGTGCCAGCAGCTTAGTGGCGGACTCCAACAATGAGCAGTTCTTC. It codes for CASSLVADSNNEQFF.

The chain joins TRBV6-5 to TRBJ2-7; 10 bases line up with TRBD2. Germline assignment: CDR1 MNHEY and CDR2 SVGAGI. This CDR3 has 14 residues. V gave up 6 bases and J gave up 4 bases; unmatched junction bases: 6. CDR3 region: CASRPGTSAYEQYV. In DNA, the CDR3 is TGTGCCAGCAGGCCCGGGACTAGCGCGTACGAGCAGTACGTC.

This clone occurred many times. This chain connects TRBV29-1 to TRBJ2-1, with TRBD2 as a possible D gene (5 bases). Germline V gene sequence: CDR1 SQVTM, CDR2 ANQGSEA. Trimming pared 3 bases from V and 7 bases from J, leaving 10 bases between. The CDR3 totals 12 residues. CDR3 bases: TGCAGCGTTGACAGCGGTAGTAATGAGCAGTTCTTC. Translation: CSVDSGSNEQFF.

The chain carries TRBV19 and TRBJ2-5; 15 bases are shared with TRBD2. The CDR3 is 13 residues long. Germline-derived CDR1 and CDR2 are LNHDA and SQIVND (reference sequence). J gave up 8 bases and V 6 bases, and 1 base lay outside the gene matches. CDR3 bases: TGTGCCAGTAGGGGACTAGCGGGAGGAACCCAGTACTTC. It codes for CASRGLAGGTQYF.

Concerning this clone: Just one base apart from a much larger clone, this may be a read error. The identical CDR3 is also encoded by other nucleotide sequences in the sample. This sequence joins TRBV30 and TRBJ1-1, with D uncertain. Trimming shortened V by 0 bases and J by 1 base, and 6 bases separated the two germline ends. The germline CDR1 and CDR2 sequences are GTSNPN and SVGIG (reference sequence). This CDR3 spans 13 amino acids. CDR3: CAWSVQENTEAFF. CDR3 sequence (DNA): TGTGCCTGGAGTGTACAAGAGAACACTGAAGCTTTCTTT.

The V call is TRBV5-6, the J call TRBJ1-1; D is unresolved. V gave up 0 bases and J gave up 6 bases, with 9 bases separating them. The CDR3 extends over 13 amino acids. Per germline, CDR1 SGHDT and CDR2 YYEEEE. The CDR3 DNA reads as TGTGCCAGCAGCTTGGGGATCGGGTCTGAAGCTTTCTTT. Its translation: CASSLGIGSEAFF.